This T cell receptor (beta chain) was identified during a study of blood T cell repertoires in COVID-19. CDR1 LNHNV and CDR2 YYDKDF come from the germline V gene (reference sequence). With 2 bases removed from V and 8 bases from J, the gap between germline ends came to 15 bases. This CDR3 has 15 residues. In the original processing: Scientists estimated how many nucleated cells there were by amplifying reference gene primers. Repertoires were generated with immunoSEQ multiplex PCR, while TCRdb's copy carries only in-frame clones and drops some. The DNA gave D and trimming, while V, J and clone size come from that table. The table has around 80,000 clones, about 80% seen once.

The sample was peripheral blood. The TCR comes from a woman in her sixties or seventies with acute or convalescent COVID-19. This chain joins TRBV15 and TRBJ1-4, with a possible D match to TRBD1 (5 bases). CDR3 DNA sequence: TGTGCCACCAGCAGATGGAGGGAAGGGGTAGAAAAACTGTTTTTT. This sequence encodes CATSRWREGVEKLFF.